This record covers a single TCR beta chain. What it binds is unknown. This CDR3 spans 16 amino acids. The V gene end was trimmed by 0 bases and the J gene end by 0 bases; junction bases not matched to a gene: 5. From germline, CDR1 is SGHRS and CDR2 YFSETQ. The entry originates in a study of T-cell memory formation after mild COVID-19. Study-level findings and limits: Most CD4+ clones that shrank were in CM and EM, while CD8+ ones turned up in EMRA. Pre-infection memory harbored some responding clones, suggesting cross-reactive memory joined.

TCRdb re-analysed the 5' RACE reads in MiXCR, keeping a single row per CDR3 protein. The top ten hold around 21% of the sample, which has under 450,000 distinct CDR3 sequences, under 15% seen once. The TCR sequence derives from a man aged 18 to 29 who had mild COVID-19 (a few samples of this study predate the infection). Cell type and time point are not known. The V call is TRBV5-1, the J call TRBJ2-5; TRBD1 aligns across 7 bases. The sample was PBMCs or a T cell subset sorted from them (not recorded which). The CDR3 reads CASSLATGSYQETQYF. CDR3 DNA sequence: TGCGCCAGCAGCTTGGCGACAGGGTCGTACCAAGAGACCCAGTACTTC.